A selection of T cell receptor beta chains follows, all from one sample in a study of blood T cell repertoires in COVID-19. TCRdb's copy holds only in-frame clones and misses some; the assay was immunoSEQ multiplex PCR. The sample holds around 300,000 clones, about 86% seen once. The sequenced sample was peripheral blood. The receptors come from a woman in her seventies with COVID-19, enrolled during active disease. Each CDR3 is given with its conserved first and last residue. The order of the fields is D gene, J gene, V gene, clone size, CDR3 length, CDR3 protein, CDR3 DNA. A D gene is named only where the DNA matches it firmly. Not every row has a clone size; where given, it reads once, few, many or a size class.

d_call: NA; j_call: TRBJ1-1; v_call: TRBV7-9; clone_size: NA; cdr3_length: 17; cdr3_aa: CASSPPGQRAANTEAFF; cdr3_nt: TGTGCCAGCAGCCCGCCCGGACAGCGCGCAGCGAACACTGAAGCTTTCTTT
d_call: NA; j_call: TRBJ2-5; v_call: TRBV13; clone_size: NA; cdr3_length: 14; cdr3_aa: CASSTLRGRGTQYF; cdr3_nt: TGTGCCAGCAGCACCCTCAGGGGCCGGGGGACCCAGTACTTC
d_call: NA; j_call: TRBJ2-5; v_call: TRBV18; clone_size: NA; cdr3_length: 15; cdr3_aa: CASSPRVGEGETQYF; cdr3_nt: TGTGCCAGCTCACCACGGGTAGGGGAAGGAGAGACCCAGTACTTC
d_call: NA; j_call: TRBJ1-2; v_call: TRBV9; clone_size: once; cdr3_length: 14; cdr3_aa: CASSVGSFNYGYTF; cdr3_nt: TGTGCCAGCAGCGTAGGTTCATTTAACTATGGCTACACCTTC
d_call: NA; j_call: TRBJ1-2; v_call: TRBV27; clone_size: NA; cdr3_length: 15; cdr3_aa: CASSLSPGSGYGYTF; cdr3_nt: TGTGCCAGCAGTTTATCCCCGGGGTCGGGCTATGGCTACACCTTC
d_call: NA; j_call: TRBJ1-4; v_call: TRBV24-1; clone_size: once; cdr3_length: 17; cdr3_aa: CATSDPKEGATNEKLFF; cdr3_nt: TGTGCCACCAGTGATCCGAAGGAGGGAGCAACTAATGAAAAACTGTTTTTT
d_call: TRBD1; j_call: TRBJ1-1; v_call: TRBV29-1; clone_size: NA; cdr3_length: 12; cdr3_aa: CSGIQGDTEAFF; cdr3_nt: TGCAGCGGCATACAGGGGGACACTGAAGCTTTCTTT
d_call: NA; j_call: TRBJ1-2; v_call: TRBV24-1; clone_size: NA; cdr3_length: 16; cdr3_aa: CATSDTNTGFGDGYTF; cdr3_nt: TGTGCCACCAGTGATACCAATACAGGGTTCGGGGATGGCTACACCTTC
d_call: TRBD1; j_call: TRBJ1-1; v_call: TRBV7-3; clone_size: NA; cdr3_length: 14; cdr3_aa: CASSPGQGNTEAFF; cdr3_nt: TGTGCCAGCAGCCCCGGACAGGGGAACACTGAAGCTTTCTTT
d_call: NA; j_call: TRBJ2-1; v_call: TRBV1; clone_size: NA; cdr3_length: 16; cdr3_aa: CTSSPLVGGSYNEQFF; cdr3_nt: TGCACCAGCAGCCCTCTCGTGGGGGGGTCCTACAATGAGCAGTTCTTC
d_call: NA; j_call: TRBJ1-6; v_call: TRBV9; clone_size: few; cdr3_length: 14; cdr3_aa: CASSVIGENSPLHF; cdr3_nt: TGTGCCAGCAGCGTTATCGGGGAGAATTCACCCCTCCACTTT
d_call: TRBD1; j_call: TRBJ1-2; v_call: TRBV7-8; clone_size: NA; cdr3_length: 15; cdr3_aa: CASSLGGQSNYGYTF; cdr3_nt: TGTGCCAGCAGCTTAGGGGGACAGTCTAACTATGGCTACACCTTC
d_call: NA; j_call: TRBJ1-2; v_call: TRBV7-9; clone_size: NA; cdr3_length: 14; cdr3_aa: CASSLVLGRDGYTF; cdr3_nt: TGTGCCAGCAGCTTAGTATTGGGCAGGGATGGCTACACCTTC
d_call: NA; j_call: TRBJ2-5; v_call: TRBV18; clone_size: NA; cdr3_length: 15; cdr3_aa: CASSLLTGIKETQYF; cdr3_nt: TGTGCCAGCTCACTCTTGACGGGTATAAAGGAGACCCAGTACTTC
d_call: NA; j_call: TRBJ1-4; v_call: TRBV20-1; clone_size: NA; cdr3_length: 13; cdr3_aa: CSASGGSNEKLFF; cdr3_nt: TGCAGTGCTAGTGGTGGGAGTAATGAAAAACTGTTTTTT
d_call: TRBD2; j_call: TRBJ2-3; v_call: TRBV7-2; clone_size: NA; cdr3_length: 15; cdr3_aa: CASSHIGLVTDTQYF; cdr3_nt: TGTGCCAGCAGCCATATCGGACTAGTCACAGATACGCAGTATTTT
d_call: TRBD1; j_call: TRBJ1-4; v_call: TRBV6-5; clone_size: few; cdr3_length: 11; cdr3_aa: CASSQGQKLFF; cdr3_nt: TGTGCCAGCAGCCAGGGACAGAAACTGTTTTTT
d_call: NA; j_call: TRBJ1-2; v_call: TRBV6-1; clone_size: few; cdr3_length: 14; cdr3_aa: CASSDGKARMGYTF; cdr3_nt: TGTGCCAGCAGTGACGGGAAAGCCCGGATGGGCTACACCTTC
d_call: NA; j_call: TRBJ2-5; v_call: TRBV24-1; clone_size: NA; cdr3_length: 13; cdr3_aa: CATMDGVQETQYF; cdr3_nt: TGTGCCACCATGGACGGGGTTCAAGAGACCCAGTACTTC
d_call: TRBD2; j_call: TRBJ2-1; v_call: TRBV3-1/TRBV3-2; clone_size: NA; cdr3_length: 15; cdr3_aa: CASTERGAAYNEQFF; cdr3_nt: TGTGCCAGCACCGAGCGGGGGGCCGCTTACAATGAGCAGTTCTTC
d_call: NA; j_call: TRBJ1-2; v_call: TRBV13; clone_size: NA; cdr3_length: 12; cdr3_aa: CASSLLLSGYTF; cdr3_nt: TGTGCCAGCAGCTTACTATTGAGCGGCTACACCTTC
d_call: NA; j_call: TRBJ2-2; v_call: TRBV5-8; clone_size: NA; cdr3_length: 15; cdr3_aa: CASSLYGANRGELFF; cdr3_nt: TGTGCCAGCAGCTTGTACGGTGCTAACAGAGGGGAGCTGTTTTTT
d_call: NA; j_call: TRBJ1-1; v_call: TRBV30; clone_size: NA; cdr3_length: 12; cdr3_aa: CAWSVGGTEAFF; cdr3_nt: TGTGCCTGGAGTGTAGGAGGCACTGAAGCTTTCTTT
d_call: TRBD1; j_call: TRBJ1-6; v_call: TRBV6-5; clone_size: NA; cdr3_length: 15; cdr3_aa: CASSRTGGANSPLHF; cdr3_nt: TGTGCCAGCAGCCGGACAGGGGGCGCGAATTCACCCCTCCACTTT
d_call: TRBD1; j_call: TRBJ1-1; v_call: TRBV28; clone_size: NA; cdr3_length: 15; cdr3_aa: CASRPVNRGATEAFF; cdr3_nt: TGTGCCAGCAGGCCCGTAAACAGGGGAGCCACTGAAGCTTTCTTT
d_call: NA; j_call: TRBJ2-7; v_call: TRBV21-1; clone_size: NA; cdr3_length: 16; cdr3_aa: CASSKAWQGTPYEQYF; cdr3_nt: TGTGCCAGCAGCAAAGCTTGGCAGGGCACCCCCTACGAGCAGTACTTC
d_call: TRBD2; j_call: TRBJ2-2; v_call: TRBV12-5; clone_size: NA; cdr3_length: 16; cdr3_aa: CASAQAVAGGTGELFF; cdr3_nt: TGTGCTAGTGCCCAAGCGGTTGCGGGGGGCACCGGGGAGCTGTTTTTT
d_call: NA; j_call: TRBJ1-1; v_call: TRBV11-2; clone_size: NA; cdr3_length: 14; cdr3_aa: CASSRTRANTEAFF; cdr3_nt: TGTGCCAGCAGCCGGACACGAGCGAACACTGAAGCTTTCTTT
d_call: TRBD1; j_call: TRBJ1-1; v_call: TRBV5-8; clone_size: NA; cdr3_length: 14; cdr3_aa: CASSLPGQGDEAFF; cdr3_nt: TGTGCCAGCAGCTTACCGGGACAGGGTGATGAAGCTTTCTTT
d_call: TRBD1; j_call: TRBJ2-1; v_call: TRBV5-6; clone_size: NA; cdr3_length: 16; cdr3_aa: CASSPLHGQVYNEQFF; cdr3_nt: TGTGCCAGCAGCCCCCTCCACGGACAGGTCTACAATGAGCAGTTCTTC
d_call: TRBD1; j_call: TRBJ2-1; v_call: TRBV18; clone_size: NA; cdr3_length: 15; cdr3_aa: CASSPPGQSNNEQFF; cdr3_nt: TGTGCCAGCTCACCACCGGGACAGTCGAACAATGAGCAGTTCTTC
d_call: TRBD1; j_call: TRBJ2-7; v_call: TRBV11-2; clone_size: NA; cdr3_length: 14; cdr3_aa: CASSADRGGYEQYF; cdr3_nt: TGTGCCAGCAGCGCGGACAGGGGGGGTTACGAGCAGTACTTC
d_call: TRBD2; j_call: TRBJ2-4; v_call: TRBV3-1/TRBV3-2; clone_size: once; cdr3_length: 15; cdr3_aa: CASSQGLAGINIQYF; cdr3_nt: TGTGCCAGCAGCCAAGGGCTAGCGGGGATAAACATTCAGTACTTC
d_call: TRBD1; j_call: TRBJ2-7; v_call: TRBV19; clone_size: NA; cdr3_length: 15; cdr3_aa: CASSNYLGQSNEQYF; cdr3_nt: TGTGCCAGTAGTAACTACCTGGGACAGTCTAACGAGCAGTACTTC
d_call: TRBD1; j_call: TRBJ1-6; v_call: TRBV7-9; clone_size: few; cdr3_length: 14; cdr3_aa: CASSATGGTSPLHF; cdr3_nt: TGTGCCAGCAGCGCGACAGGGGGCACTTCACCCCTCCACTTT
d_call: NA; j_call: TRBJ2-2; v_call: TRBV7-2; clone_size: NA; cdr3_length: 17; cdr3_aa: CASSLVPRTGGTGELFF; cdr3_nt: TGTGCCAGCAGCTTAGTCCCTAGAACCGGCGGCACCGGGGAGCTGTTTTTT
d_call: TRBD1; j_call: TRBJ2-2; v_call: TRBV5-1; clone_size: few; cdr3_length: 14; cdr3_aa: CASSLGQGTGELFF; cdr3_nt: TGCGCCAGCAGCTTAGGACAGGGTACCGGGGAGCTGTTTTTT
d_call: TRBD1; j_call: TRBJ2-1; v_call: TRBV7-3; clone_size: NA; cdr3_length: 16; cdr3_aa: CASSPFRDRGRNEQFF; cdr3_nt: TGTGCCAGCAGCCCATTCCGGGACAGGGGGAGGAATGAGCAGTTCTTC
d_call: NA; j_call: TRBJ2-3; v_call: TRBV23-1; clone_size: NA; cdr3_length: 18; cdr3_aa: CASSPPTRGLPSTDTQYF; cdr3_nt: TGCGCCAGCAGCCCACCGACGCGGGGACTCCCTAGCACAGATACGCAGTATTTT
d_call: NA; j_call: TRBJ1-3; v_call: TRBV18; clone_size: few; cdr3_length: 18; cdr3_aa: CASSPLAGLTSRGNTIYF; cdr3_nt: TGTGCCAGCTCACCACTCGCGGGCCTAACGTCCCGCGGAAACACCATATATTTT
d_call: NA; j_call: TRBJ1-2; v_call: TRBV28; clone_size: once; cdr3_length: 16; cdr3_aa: CASSLSFSGSTYGYTF; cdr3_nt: TGTGCCAGCAGTTTAAGTTTTTCAGGAAGTACATATGGCTACACCTTC
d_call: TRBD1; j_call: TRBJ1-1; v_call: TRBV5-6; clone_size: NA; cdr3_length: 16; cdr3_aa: CASSPDREWSTTEAFF; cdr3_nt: TGTGCCAGCAGCCCGGACAGGGAGTGGTCTACCACTGAAGCTTTCTTT
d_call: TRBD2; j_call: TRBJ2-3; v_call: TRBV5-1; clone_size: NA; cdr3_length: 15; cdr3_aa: CASQTSGGVTDTQYF; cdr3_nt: TGCGCCAGTCAGACTAGCGGGGGAGTCACAGATACGCAGTATTTT